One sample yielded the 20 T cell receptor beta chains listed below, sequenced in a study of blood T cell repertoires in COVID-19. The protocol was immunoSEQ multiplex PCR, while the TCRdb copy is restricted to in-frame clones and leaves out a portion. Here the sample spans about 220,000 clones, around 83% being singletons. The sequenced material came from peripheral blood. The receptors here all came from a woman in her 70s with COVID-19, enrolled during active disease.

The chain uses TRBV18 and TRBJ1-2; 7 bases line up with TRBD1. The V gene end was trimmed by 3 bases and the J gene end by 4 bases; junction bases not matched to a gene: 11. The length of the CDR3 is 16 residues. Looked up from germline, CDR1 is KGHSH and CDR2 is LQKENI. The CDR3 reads CASSPPGTANPYGYTF. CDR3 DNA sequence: TGTGCCAGCTCACCGCCCGGGACAGCGAACCCCTATGGCTACACCTTC. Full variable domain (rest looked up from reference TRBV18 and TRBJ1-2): NAGVMQNPRHLVRRRGQEARLRCSPMKGHSHVYWYRQLPEEGLKFMVYLQKENIIDESGMPKERFSAEFPKEGPSILRIQQVVRGDSAAYFCASSPPGTANPYGYTFGSGTRLTVV.

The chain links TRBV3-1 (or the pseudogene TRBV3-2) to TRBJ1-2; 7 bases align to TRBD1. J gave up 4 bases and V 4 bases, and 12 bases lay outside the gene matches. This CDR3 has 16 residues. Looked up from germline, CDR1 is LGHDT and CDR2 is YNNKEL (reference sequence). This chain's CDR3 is CASSRTTGEAGYGYTF. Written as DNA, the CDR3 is TGTGCCAGCAGCCGTACTACAGGGGAGGCAGGCTATGGCTACACCTTC.

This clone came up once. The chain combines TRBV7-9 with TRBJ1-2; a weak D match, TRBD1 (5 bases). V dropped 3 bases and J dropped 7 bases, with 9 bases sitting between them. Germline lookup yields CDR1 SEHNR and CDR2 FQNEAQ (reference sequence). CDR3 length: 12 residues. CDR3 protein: CASSFGQFGYTF. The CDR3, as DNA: TGTGCCAGCAGCTTCGGACAATTTGGCTACACCTTC.

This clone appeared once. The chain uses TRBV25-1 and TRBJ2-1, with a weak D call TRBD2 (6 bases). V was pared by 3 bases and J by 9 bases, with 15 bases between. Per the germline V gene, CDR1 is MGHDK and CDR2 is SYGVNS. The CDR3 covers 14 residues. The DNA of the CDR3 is TGTGCCAGCAGTGAGGGTGCGGGATATGGTGAGCAGTTCTTC. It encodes CASSEGAGYGEQFF.

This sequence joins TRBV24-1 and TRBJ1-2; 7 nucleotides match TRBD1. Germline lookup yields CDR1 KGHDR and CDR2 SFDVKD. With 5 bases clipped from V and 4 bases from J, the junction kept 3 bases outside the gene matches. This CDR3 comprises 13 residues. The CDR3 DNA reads TGTGCCACCAGTGGTAACAGGGGCTATGGCTACACCTTC. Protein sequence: CATSGNRGYGYTF.

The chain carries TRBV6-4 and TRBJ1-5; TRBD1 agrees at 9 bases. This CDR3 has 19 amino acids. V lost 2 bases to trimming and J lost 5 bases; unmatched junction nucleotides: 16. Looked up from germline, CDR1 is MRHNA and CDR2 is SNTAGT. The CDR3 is CASSDLQRAGTGKDQPQHF. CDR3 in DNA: TGTGCCAGCAGTGACCTACAACGCGCCGGGACAGGGAAGGATCAGCCCCAGCATTTT.

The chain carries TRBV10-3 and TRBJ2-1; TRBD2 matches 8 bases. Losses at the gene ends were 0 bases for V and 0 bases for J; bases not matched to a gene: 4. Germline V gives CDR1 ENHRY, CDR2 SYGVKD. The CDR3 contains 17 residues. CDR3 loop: CAISESSGRRSYNEQFF. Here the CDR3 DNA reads TGTGCCATCAGTGAGTCGAGCGGGAGACGCTCCTACAATGAGCAGTTCTTC.

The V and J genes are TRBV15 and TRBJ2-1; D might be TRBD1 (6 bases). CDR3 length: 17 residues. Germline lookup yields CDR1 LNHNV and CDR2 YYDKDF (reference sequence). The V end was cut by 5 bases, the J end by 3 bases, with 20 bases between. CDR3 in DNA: TGTGCCACCAGCGAACAGGGCGGCGTTTTGTACTACAATGAGCAGTTCTTC. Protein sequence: CATSEQGGVLYYNEQFF.

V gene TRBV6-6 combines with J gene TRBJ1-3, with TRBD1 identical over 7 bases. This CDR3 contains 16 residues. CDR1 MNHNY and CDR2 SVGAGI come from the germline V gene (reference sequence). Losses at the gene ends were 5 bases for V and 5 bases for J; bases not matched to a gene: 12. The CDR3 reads CASSLTDREGRNTIYF. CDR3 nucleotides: TGTGCCAGCAGTCTTACCGACAGGGAAGGGAGAAACACCATATATTTT.

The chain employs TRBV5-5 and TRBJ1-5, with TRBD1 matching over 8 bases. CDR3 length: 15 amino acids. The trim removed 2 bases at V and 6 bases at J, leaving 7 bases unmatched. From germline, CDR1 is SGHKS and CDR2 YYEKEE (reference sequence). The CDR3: CASSFGQGIRQPQHF. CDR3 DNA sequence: TGTGCCAGCAGCTTTGGACAGGGAATTCGTCAGCCCCAGCATTTT.

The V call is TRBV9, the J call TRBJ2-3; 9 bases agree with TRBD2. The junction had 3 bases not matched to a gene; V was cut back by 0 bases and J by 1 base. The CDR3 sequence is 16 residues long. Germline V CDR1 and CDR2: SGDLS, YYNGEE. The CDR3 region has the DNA TGTGCCAGCAGCGTAGCGTCTAGCGGGGGCACAGATACGCAGTATTTT. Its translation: CASSVASSGGTDTQYF.

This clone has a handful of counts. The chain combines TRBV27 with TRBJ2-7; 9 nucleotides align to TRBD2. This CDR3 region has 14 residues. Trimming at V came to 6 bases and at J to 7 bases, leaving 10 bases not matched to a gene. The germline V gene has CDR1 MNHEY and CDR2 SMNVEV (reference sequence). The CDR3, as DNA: TGTGCCAGCAGAGGGACTAGCAATTCGGGGGAGCAGTACTTC. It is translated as CASRGTSNSGEQYF.

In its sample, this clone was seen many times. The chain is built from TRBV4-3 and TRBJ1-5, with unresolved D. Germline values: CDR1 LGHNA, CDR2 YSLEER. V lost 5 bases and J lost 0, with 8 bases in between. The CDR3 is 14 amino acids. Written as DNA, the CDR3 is TGCGCCAGCAGCATTGACACTAGCAATCAGCCCCAGCATTTT. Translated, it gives CASSIDTSNQPQHF.

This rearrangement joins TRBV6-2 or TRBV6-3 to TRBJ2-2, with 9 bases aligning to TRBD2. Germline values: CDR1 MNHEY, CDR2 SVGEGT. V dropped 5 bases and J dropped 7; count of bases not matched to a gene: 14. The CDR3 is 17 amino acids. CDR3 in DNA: TGTGCCAGCAGTCCCCCCTGGCGCGGGAGGGCGGACGGGGAGCTGTTTTTT. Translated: CASSPPWRGRADGELFF.

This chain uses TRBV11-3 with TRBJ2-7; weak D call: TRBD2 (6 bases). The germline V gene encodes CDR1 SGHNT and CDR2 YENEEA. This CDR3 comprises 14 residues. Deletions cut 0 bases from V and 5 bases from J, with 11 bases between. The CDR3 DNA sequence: TGTGCCAGCAGCTTAGACCGACTAGAGCACGAGCAGTACTTC. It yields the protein CASSLDRLEHEQYF. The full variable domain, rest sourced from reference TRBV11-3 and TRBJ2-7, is EAGVVQSPRYKIIEKKQPVAFWCNPISGHNTLYWYLQNLGQGPELLIRYENEEAVDDSQLPKDRFSAERLKGVDSTLKIQPAELGDSAVYLCASSLDRLEHEQYFGPGTRLTVT.

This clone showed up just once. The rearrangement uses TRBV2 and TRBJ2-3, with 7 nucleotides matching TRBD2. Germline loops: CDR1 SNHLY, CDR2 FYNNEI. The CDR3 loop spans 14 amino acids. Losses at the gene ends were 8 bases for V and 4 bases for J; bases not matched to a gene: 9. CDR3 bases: TGTGCCAGCGCTCGGGCGGGAGAGGCAGATACGCAGTATTTT. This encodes CASARAGEADTQYF.

In DNA, the CDR3 is TGTGCCAGCAGTTTAAACAGGGGACGAAATTCACCCCTCCACTTT. Translated: CASSLNRGRNSPLHF. The genes are TRBV28 and TRBJ1-6, with 7 bases identical to TRBD1. After removal of 2 bases from V and 7 bases from J, the junction contained 5 bases not matched to a gene. The CDR3 has 15 amino acids. The germline gives CDR1 MDHEN, CDR2 SYDVKM.

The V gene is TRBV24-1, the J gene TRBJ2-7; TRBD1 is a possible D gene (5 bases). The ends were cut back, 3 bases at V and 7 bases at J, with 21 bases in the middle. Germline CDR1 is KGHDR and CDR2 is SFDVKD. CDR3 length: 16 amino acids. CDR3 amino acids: CATSDTRRTSSGEQYF. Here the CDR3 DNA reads TGTGCCACCAGTGATACGCGGCGGACATCAAGTGGGGAGCAGTACTTC.

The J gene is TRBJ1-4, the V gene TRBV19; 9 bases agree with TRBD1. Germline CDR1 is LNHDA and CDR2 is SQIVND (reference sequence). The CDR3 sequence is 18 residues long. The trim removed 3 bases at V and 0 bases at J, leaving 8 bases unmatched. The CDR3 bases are TGTGCCAGTAGTATGAAGACAGGGGGTACCACAACTAATGAAAAACTGTTTTTT. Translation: CASSMKTGGTTTNEKLFF. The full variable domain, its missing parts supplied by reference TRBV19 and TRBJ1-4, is DGGITQSPKYLFRKEGQNVTLSCEQNLNHDAMYWYRQDPGQGLRLIYYSQIVNDFQKGDIAEGYSVSREKKESFPLTVTSAQKNPTAFYLCASSMKTGGTTTNEKLFFGSGTQLSVL.

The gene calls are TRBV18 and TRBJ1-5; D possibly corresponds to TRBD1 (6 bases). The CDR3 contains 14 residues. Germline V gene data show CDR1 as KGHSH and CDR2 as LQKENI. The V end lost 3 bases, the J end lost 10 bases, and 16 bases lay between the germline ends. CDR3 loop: CASSPYRDNDPQHF. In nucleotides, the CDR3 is TGTGCCAGCTCACCCTACCGGGACAACGATCCCCAGCATTTT.